The sequence of this TCR beta chain was determined in a study of metastatic and nonmetastatic thyroid tumors. Study summary: The study looked at repertoires side by side in blood and in tumor or nodule tissue from malignant and benign thyroid patients.

Until they underwent thyroid surgery, no patient had received any treatment. The CDR3 is made up of 17 amino acids. The V gene's germline CDR1 is SGHAT and CDR2 FQDESV (reference sequence). The J segment lost 3 bases and the V segment lost 4 bases, leaving 15 bases of the junction unmatched. Study-wide results and caveats: Patients with malignant thyroid tumors reportedly had significantly higher TCR beta diversity than those with benign nodules, in blood and tumor.

This clone appeared many times. The antigen is unknown. Authors' methods: The study's classifier, a distant-metastasis tool for papillary thyroid cancer, was built using CDR3 differences across clinicopathological groups. TCRdb ran MiXCR on the PCR reads. TCRdb assigned the V and J calls; the authors' analysis was not used. The sample comprises under 50,000 clones, approximately 19% of which are singletons, and roughly 13% rests with the top ten. Sequenced material: tumor tissue. The chain has TRBV11-1 and TRBJ2-7; 7 bases fit TRBD2. The receptor was isolated from a female donor with papillary thyroid cancer or a benign thyroid nodule (not recorded which). Some clones in this sample may be carry-over from other donors' samples. The CDR3 bases are TGTGCCAGCAGCTCAACACTCTCTCTAGCGGCCCGCTACGAGCAGTACTTC. It encodes CASSSTLSLAARYEQYF.